These 20 T cell receptor beta chains were all obtained from the same sample, sequenced in a study of blood T cell repertoires in COVID-19. The repertoire was sequenced with immunoSEQ multiplex PCR; TCRdb's copy has only in-frame clones and lacks some. The sample lists 100,000 or so clones, roughly 80% occurring once. Sequencing was carried out using peripheral blood. Receptors were obtained from an older man with acute or convalescent COVID-19.

This chain joins TRBV5-1 and TRBJ2-1; D is ambiguous. CDR1 is SGHRS and CDR2 is YFSETQ in the germline V gene. The CDR3 is 14 residues long. Trimming left V 0 bases short and J 2 bases short, with 6 bases between. This chain's CDR3 is CASSLAAAYNEQFF. For the CDR3, the DNA is TGCGCCAGCAGCTTGGCTGCGGCCTACAATGAGCAGTTCTTC.

The V call is TRBV4-3, the J call TRBJ2-2, with D uncertain. Between the trimmed V and J ends, which lost 4 bases and 0 bases, there was a span of 15 bases. CDR3 length: 17 amino acids. CDR1 LGHNA and CDR2 YSLEER come from the germline V gene. Written as DNA, the CDR3 is TGCGCCAGCAGCCGTGGATGGGCAGACGCGAACACCGGGGAGCTGTTTTTT. Translating it yields CASSRGWADANTGELFF.

This clone was observed a single time. This sequence joins TRBV5-1 and TRBJ2-1, with 9 bases lining up with TRBD1. Losses at the gene ends were 4 bases for V and 3 bases for J; bases not matched to a gene: 5. The CDR3 spans 15 residues. CDR1 is SGHRS and CDR2 is YFSETQ in the germline V gene. The CDR3 region is CASSPGQGIYNEQFF. The CDR3 DNA reads as TGCGCCAGCAGCCCGGGACAGGGAATCTACAATGAGCAGTTCTTC.

The chain links TRBV19 to TRBJ1-2, with TRBD1 as a possible D gene (5 bases). This CDR3 is 13 amino acids long. Trimming pared 3 bases from V and 8 bases from J, leaving 13 bases between. The germline CDR1 and CDR2 sequences are LNHDA and SQIVND (reference sequence). The CDR3 sequence: CASSIGWQGGYTF. The CDR3 DNA is TGTGCCAGTAGTATTGGATGGCAGGGAGGCTACACCTTC.

The V and J genes are TRBV7-2 and TRBJ2-7, with D maybe TRBD2 (5 bases). Trimming removed 4 bases from V and 6 bases from J, with 13 bases in between. The germline V gene encodes CDR1 SGHTA and CDR2 FQGNSA. The length of the CDR3 is 13 residues. As DNA, the CDR3 is TGTGCCAGCAGCTCACGGACGCGGGTCGAGCAGTACTTC. As protein: CASSSRTRVEQYF.

V gene TRBV28 combines with J gene TRBJ2-7, with 8 nucleotides matching TRBD1. J was trimmed by 4 bases and V by 6 bases; bases with no gene match: 8. The CDR3 loop spans 14 amino acids. In germline, CDR1 is MDHEN, CDR2 SYDVKM. The CDR3 DNA reads as TGTGCCAGCAGCTCCGGGACAGGAGTTTACGAGCAGTACTTC. Residues: CASSSGTGVYEQYF.

This clone has a handful of counts. The chain recombines TRBV9 with TRBJ1-1, with no clear D. Trimming removed 0 bases at V and 3 bases at J, with 6 bases between. From germline, CDR1 is SGDLS and CDR2 YYNGEE. The CDR3 extends over 13 amino acids. The CDR3 region has the DNA TGTGCCAGCAGCGTAGGGGCTGACACTGAAGCTTTCTTT. Protein: CASSVGADTEAFF.

The CDR3 region is CASRGQTLNQPQHF. The CDR3 DNA reads TGTGCCAGCAGAGGACAGACCCTAAATCAGCCCCAGCATTTT. The chain combines TRBV2 with TRBJ1-5; a possible D gene is TRBD1 (6 bases). The CDR3 consists of 14 residues. Germline CDR1 is SNHLY and CDR2 is FYNNEI. V gave up 6 bases and J gave up 4 bases, with 13 bases separating them.

The chain combines TRBV6-5 with TRBJ1-5; D unresolved. Per the germline V gene, CDR1 is MNHEY and CDR2 is SVGAGI. The CDR3 runs to 14 residues. Trimming removed 2 bases from V and 8 bases from J, with 13 bases in between. CDR3 DNA sequence: TGTGCCAGCAGTTACAATTTTAGAAGTAAGCCCCAGCATTTT. Its translation is CASSYNFRSKPQHF.

The chain joins TRBV5-4 to TRBJ1-1, with D hard to call. The CDR3 runs to 12 residues. CDR1 is SGHNT, CDR2 YYREEE, per germline (reference sequence). V was clipped by 2 bases and J by 3 bases, with 5 bases between them. The chain's CDR3 is CASSLVDTEAFF. Here the CDR3 DNA reads TGTGCCAGCAGCTTAGTAGACACTGAAGCTTTCTTT.

The J gene is TRBJ2-7, the V gene TRBV11-2; D not resolved. Germline lookup yields CDR1 SGHAT and CDR2 FQNNGV. Between the trimmed V and J ends, which lost 1 base and 3 bases, there was a span of 10 bases. This CDR3 has 14 amino acids. The CDR3 bases are TGTGCCAGCAGCTTAGTCGATGCGTTCTACGAGCAGTACTTC. Translation: CASSLVDAFYEQYF. Full variable domain (remainder filled in from reference TRBV11-2 and TRBJ2-7): EAGVAQSPRYKIIEKRQSVAFWCNPISGHATLYWYQQILGQGPKLLIQFQNNGVVDDSQLPKDRFSAERLKGVDSTLKIQPAKLEDSAVYLCASSLVDAFYEQYFGPGTRLTVT.

The chain links TRBV19 to TRBJ2-5; 9 positions agree with TRBD2. The CDR3 contains 14 residues. Germline V gene lookup returns CDR1 LNHDA and CDR2 SQIVND (reference sequence). The trim removed 6 bases at V and 3 bases at J, leaving 5 bases unmatched. The CDR3 is CASSNSGGEETQYF. The CDR3 DNA follows: TGTGCCAGTAGCAATAGCGGGGGCGAAGAGACCCAGTACTTC.

This chain joins TRBV7-6 and TRBJ1-4; no definite D call. There are 17 residues in the CDR3. The germline V gene encodes CDR1 SGHVS and CDR2 FNYEAQ. V was clipped by 5 bases and J by 1 base, with 17 bases between them. The CDR3: CASSPNSGGLTNEKLFF. CDR3 nucleotide sequence: TGTGCCAGCAGCCCAAATTCAGGTGGATTAACTAATGAAAAACTGTTTTTT.

The genes are TRBV18 and TRBJ1-2, with TRBD1 identical over 7 bases. Germline trimming cut 5 bases from V and 6 bases from J; bases unmatched to any gene: 6. The CDR3 sequence is 13 residues long. CDR1 KGHSH and CDR2 LQKENI come from the germline V gene. The CDR3 DNA sequence: TGTGCCAGCTCAGTGACAGGGAAGGATGGCTACACCTTC. Protein product: CASSVTGKDGYTF.

This clone was picked up one time. The genes are TRBV7-2 and TRBJ2-6, with TRBD1 matching over 9 bases. The V gene end was trimmed by 6 bases and the J gene end by 3 bases; junction bases not matched to a gene: 9. The CDR3 consists of 17 residues. The germline CDR1 and CDR2 sequences are SGHTA and FQGNSA. In DNA form, the CDR3 reads TGTGCCAGCAGTGTCGGGACAGGGTTCGGTGGGGCCAACGTCCTGACTTTC. It is translated as CASSVGTGFGGANVLTF.

This chain connects TRBV6-1 to TRBJ2-1; D gene ambiguous. The CDR3 is 13 amino acids. Trimming cost V 2 bases and J 3 bases, with 5 bases left between them. Germline assignment: CDR1 MNHNS and CDR2 SASEGT. The CDR3 reads CASSELSYNEQFF. CDR3 DNA sequence: TGTGCCAGCAGTGAACTGAGCTACAATGAGCAGTTCTTC.

The gene calls are TRBV7-2 and TRBJ2-3; possibly TRBD2 for D (6 bases). This CDR3 has 16 amino acids. Trimming stripped 3 bases from V and 1 base from J, with 14 bases between. Germline values: CDR1 SGHTA, CDR2 FQGNSA. The CDR3 nucleotides are TGTGCCAGCAGCTTGGGACTGGGTGTCGGCACAGATACGCAGTATTTT. Translation gives CASSLGLGVGTDTQYF.

The chain recombines TRBV15 with TRBJ1-2; TRBD1 agrees at 10 bases. Germline loops: CDR1 LNHNV, CDR2 YYDKDF (reference sequence). This CDR3 has 15 amino acids. The V and J ends lost 3 bases and 2 bases, in that order; junction bases with no gene match: 3. CDR3 amino acids: CATSSRQGANYGYTF. In DNA form, the CDR3 reads TGTGCCACCAGCAGTCGACAGGGGGCGAACTATGGCTACACCTTC.

The V call is TRBV2, the J call TRBJ1-2; D not certain. The V end was cut by 8 bases, the J end by 7 bases, with 14 bases between. This CDR3 contains 12 residues. CDR1 SNHLY and CDR2 FYNNEI come from the germline V gene. CDR3 region: CASFREDGGYTF. DNA of the CDR3: TGTGCCAGCTTTCGGGAAGACGGTGGCTACACCTTC.

The chain has TRBV2 and TRBJ2-5, with 8 positions matching TRBD2. This CDR3 spans 15 amino acids. Per the germline V gene, CDR1 is SNHLY and CDR2 is FYNNEI. V lost 6 bases to trimming and J lost 5 bases; unmatched junction nucleotides: 11. The CDR3 DNA follows: TGTGCCAGCAGAAGCGGGGGTCCTCCGGAGGAGACCCAGTACTTC. It is translated as CASRSGGPPEETQYF.